This record covers a single T cell receptor (beta chain). This sample includes further DNA sequences coding for the same CDR3. This specimen comes from a study of shared clonotypes between healthy human individuals. V gave up 3 bases and J gave up 3 bases, with 6 bases separating them. This CDR3 region has 13 residues. Looked up from germline, CDR1 is SGHRS and CDR2 is YFSETQ. In the study's own analysis: ImmunoSEQ sequences covered only the junction and lacked quality scores; filtering therefore differed. TCRdb keeps only in-frame clones here, not all; method: immunoSEQ multiplex PCR. Clone size and V and J calls were adopted from that table, with D and trimming inferred from the DNA. The data hold a few million clones, with 85% to 95% observed a single time. Donors had no recently reported acute infections or vaccinations and were HIV-negative. Each sample came from a Caucasian adult donor living in Nashville, Tennessee.

Sequences were obtained from naive CD4+ T cells from PBMCs. Indicated subset: CD45RA+ positively selected. V gene TRBV5-1 combines with J gene TRBJ1-4, with a tentative D call TRBD1 (5 bases). This sequence was found in a man younger than 35 in good health. Some clones in this sample may be carry-over from other donors' samples. In DNA, the CDR3 is TGCGCCAGCAGCTCGGGGCCTAATGAAAAACTGTTTTTT. This gives the protein CASSSGPNEKLFF.